These T cell receptor beta chains were read from a single sample in a study of OX40 agonist ivuxolimab in advanced cancers. The assay was immunoSEQ multiplex PCR, and TCRdb's table has in-frame clones only and misses some. Of 55,000 to 65,000 clones in the sample, 65% to 90% are singletons; the top ten hold less than 0.6%. Here the sequenced sample was CD4+ or CD8+ T cells sorted from blood, taken in a trial of the OX40 agonist ivuxolimab. The source of these receptors is an adult with an advanced solid tumor such as melanoma, head and neck, liver or kidney cancer. The conserved cysteine and the conserved F or W are not part of the CDR3 here.

J: TRBJ2-5
V: TRBV5-4
CDR3: ASSAYGERETQY

J: TRBJ2-7
V: TRBV7-8
CDR3: ASSSFNYEQY

J: TRBJ2-2
V: TRBV30
CDR3: AWSKESYTGELF

J: TRBJ2-2
V: TRBV7-2
CDR3: ASSLASGPNTGELF

J: TRBJ2-7
V: TRBV2
CDR3: ASNREYLTWLD

J: TRBJ2-7
V: TRBV5-1
CDR3: ASKSWGGAYEQY

J: TRBJ2-7
V: TRBV28
CDR3: ASSLTRGVSGYEQY

J: TRBJ2-5
V: TRBV5-6
CDR3: ASSPPRAGGETQY

J: TRBJ1-5
V: TRBV6-5
CDR3: ASSRDPYSNQPQH

J: TRBJ2-1
V: TRBV28
CDR3: ASSSLGNQPYNEQF

J: TRBJ2-2
V: TRBV5-1
CDR3: ASRTGGGTGELF

J: TRBJ2-3
V: TRBV6-1
CDR3: ASSEGGGGDTQY

J: TRBJ1-1
V: TRBV2
CDR3: ASGWDREAF